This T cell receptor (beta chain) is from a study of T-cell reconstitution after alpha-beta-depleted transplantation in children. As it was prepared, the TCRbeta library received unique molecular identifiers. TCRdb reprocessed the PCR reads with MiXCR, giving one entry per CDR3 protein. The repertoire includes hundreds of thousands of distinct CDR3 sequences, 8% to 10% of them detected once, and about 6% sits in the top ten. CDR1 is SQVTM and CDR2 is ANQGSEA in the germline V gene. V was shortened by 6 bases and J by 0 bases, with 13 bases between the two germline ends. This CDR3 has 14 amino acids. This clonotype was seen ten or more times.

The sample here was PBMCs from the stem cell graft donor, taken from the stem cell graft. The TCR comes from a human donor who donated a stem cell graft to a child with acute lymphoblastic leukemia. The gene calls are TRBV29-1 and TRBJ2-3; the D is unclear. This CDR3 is CSVLGAASTDTQYF. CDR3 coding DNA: TGCAGCGTCCTCGGAGCAGCCAGCACAGATACGCAGTATTTT.